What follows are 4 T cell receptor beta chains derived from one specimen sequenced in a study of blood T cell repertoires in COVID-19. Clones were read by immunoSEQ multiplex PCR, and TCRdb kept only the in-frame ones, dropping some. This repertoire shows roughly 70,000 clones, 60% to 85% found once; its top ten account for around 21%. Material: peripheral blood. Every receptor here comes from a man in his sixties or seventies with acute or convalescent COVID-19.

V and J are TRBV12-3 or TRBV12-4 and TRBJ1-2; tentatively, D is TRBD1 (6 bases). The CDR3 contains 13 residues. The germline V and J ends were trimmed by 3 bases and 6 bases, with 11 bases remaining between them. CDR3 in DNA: TGTGCCAGCAGTTTGCGGGGGCCCCATGGCTACACCTTC. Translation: CASSLRGPHGYTF.

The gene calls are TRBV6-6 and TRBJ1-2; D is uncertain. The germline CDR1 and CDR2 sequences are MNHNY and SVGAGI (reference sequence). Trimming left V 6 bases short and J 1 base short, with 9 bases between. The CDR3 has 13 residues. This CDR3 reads CASSPGSNYGYTF. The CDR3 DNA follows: TGTGCCAGCAGCCCCGGGAGTAACTATGGCTACACCTTC.

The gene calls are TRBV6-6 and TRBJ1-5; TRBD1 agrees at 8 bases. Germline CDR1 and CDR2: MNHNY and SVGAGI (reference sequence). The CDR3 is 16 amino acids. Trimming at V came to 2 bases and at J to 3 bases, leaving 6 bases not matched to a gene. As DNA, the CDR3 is TGTGCCAGCAGTTACCTGGGACAGGAGCTCAATCAGCCCCAGCATTTT. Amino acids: CASSYLGQELNQPQHF.

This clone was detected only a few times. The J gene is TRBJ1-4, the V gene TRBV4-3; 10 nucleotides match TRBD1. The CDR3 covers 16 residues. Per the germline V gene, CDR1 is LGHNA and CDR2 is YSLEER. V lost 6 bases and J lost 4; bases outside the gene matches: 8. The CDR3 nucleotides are TGCGCCAGCAGTCCGACAGGGGGCTTTGGTAATGAAAAACTGTTTTTT. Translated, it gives CASSPTGGFGNEKLFF.